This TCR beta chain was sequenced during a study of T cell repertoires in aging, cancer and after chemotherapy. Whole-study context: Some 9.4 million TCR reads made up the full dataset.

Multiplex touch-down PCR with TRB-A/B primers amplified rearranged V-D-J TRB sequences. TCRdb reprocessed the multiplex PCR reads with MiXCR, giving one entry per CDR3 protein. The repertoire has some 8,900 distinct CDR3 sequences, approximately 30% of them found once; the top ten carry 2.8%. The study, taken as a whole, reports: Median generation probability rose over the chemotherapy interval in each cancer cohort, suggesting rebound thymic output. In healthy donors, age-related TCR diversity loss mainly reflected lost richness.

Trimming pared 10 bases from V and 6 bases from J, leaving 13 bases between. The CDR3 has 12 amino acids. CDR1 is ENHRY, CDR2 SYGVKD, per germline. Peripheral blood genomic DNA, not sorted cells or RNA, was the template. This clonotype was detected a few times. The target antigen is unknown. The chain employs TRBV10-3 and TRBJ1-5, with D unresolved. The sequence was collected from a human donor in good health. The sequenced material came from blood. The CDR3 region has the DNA TGTGCCACCACGGACCCCGGTCAGCCCCAGCATTTT. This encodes CATTDPGQPQHF.